This T cell receptor beta chain was observed in a study of blood T cell repertoires in COVID-19. This table comes from immunoSEQ multiplex PCR, and its TCRdb copy is limited to in-frame clones, with some not included. Of approximately 270,000 clones in the sample, roughly 85% were seen once. The junction had 6 bases not matched to a gene; V was cut back by 3 bases and J by 5 bases. The germline gives CDR1 KGHSY, CDR2 FQNENV. This CDR3 is 16 amino acids long. The sequenced sample was PBMCs or T cells enriched from blood (not recorded which). This clonotype was sampled from a woman in her 30s who had recovered from COVID-19. The chain recombines TRBV16 with TRBJ2-7; TRBD2 agrees at 14 bases. The CDR3 reads CASSHRKGLAGDEQYF. CDR3 nucleotides: TGTGCCAGCAGCCACCGAAAGGGACTAGCGGGAGACGAGCAGTACTTC.